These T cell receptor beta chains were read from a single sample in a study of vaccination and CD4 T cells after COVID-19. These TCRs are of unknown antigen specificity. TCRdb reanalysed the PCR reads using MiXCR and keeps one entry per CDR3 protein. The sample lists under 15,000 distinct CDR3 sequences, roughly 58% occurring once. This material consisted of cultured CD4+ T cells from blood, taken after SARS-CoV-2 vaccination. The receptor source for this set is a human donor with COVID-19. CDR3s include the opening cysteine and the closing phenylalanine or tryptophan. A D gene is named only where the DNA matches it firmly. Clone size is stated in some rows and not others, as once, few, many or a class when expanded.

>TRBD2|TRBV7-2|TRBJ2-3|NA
CASSTGTSGASTDTQYF
TGTGCCAGCAGCACCGGGACTAGCGGGGCTAGCACAGATACGCAGTATTTT
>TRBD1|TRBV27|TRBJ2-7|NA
CASSSRTGQGVAEQYF
TGTGCCAGCAGTTCCCGAACGGGACAGGGGGTAGCCGAGCAGTACTTC
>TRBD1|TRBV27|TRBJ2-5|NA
CASSLSGRGTQETQYF
TGTGCCAGCAGTTTATCGGGCAGGGGGACCCAAGAGACCCAGTACTTC
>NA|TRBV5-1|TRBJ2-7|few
CASRDGLGEQYF
TGCGCCAGCAGGGACGGTTTAGGCGAGCAGTACTTC
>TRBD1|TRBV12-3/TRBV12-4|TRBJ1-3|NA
CASSLGDQGARNTIYF
TGTGCCAGCAGTTTAGGAGATCAGGGGGCGCGAAACACCATATATTTT
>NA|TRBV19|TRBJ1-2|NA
CASSIMGAGYGYTF
TGTGCCAGTAGTATTATGGGGGCAGGCTATGGCTACACCTTC
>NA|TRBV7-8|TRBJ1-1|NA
CASNPAAGRHTEAFF
TGTGCCAGCAACCCTGCAGCGGGCAGGCACACTGAAGCTTTCTTT
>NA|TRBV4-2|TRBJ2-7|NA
CASSRGGGPYEQYF
TGTGCCAGCAGCCGGGGAGGGGGGCCCTACGAGCAGTACTTC
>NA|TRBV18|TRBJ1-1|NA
CASSGMGGYSTEAFF
TGTGCCAGCTCGGGGATGGGGGGGTACAGCACTGAAGCTTTCTTT
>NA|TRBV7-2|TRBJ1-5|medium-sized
CASSLRAAGDGNQPQHF
TGTGCCAGCAGCTTACGCGCGGCAGGGGATGGCAATCAGCCCCAGCATTTT
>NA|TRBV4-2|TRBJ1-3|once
CASSQGSSGNTIYF
TGTGCCAGCAGCCAAGGGAGCTCTGGAAACACCATATATTTT
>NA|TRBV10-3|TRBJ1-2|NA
CAIGTGAGYGYTF
TGTGCCATCGGCACAGGCGCGGGCTATGGCTACACCTTC
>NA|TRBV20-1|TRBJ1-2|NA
CSARLATGANYGYTF
TGCAGTGCTAGACTCGCGACAGGCGCTAACTATGGCTACACCTTC
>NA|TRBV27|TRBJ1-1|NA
CASNDRVSNTEAFF
TGTGCCAGCAACGACCGGGTTTCGAACACTGAAGCTTTCTTT
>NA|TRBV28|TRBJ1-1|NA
CASSLAFGQQNTEAFF
TGTGCCAGCAGTTTAGCGTTCGGACAGCAGAACACTGAAGCTTTCTTT
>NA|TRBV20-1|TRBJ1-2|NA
CSAREGRSNYGYTF
TGCAGTGCTAGGGAGGGGAGATCTAACTATGGCTACACCTTC
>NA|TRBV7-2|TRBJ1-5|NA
CASSFGAAGEPQHF
TGTGCCAGCAGCTTCGGGGCAGCGGGTGAACCCCAGCATTTT
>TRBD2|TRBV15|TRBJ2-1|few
CATSRDPAGGSYNEQFF
TGTGCCACCAGCAGAGATCCGGCGGGGGGCTCCTACAATGAGCAGTTCTTC
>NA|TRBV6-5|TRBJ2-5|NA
CASSYSIPGQQRGTQYF
TGTGCCAGCAGTTACTCTATTCCGGGACAACAACGTGGGACCCAGTACTTC
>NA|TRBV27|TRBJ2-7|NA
CASRGSRDPSWEQYF
TGTGCCAGCAGAGGGTCCCGGGACCCGTCTTGGGAGCAGTACTTC
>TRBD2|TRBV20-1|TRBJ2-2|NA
CSARGGSGTGELFF
TGCAGTGCTAGAGGCGGTAGCGGGACCGGGGAGCTGTTTTTT
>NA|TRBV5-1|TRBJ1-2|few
CASSLGNYGYTF
TGCGCCAGCAGCTTGGGCAACTATGGCTACACCTTC